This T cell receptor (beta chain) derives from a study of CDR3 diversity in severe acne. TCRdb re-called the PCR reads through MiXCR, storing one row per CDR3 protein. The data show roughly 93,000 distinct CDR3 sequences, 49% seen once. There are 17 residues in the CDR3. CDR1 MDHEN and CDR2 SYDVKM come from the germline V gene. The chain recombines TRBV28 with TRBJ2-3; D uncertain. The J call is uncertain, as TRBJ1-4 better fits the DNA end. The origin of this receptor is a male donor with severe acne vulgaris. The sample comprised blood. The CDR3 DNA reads TGTGCCAGCACCCAAGGTGTTACCTTAGCAACTAATGAAAAACTGTTTTTT. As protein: CASTQGVTLATNEKLFF.